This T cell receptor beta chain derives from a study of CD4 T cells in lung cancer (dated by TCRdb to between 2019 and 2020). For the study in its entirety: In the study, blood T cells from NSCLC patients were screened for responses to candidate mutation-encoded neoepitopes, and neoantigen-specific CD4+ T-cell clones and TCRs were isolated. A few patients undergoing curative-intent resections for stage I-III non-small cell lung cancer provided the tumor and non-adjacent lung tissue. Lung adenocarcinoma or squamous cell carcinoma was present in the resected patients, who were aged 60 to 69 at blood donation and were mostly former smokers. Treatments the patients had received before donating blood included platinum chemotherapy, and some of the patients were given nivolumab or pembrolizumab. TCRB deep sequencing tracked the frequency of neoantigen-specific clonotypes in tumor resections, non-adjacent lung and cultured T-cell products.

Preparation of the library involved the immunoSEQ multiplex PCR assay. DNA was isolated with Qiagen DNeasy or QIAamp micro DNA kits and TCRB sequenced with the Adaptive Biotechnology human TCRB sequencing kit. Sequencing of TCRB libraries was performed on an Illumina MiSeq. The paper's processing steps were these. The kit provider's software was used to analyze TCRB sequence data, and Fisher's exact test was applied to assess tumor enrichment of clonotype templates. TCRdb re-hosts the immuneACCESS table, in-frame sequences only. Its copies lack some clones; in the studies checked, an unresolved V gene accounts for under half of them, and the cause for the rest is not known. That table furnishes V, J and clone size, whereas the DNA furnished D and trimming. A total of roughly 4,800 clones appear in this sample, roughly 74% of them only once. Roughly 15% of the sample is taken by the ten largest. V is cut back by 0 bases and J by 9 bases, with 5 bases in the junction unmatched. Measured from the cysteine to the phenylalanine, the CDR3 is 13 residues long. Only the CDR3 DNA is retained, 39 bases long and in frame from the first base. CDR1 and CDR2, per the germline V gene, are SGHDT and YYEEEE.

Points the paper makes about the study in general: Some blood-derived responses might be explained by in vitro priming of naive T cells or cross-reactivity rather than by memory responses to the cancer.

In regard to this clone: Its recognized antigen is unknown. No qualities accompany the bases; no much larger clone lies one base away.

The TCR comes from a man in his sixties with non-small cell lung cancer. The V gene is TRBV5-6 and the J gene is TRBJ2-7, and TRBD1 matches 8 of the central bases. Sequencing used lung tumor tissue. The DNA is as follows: TGTGCCAGCAGCTTGGCCGGGGGACAGGTGCAGTACTTC. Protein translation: CASSLAGGQVQYF. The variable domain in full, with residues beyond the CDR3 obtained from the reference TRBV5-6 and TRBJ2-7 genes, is DAGVTQSPTHLIKTRGQQVTLRCSPKSGHDTVSWYQQALGQGPQFIFQYYEEEERQRGNFPDRFSGHQFPNYSSELNVNALLLGDSALYLCASSLAGGQVQYFGPGTRLTVT.